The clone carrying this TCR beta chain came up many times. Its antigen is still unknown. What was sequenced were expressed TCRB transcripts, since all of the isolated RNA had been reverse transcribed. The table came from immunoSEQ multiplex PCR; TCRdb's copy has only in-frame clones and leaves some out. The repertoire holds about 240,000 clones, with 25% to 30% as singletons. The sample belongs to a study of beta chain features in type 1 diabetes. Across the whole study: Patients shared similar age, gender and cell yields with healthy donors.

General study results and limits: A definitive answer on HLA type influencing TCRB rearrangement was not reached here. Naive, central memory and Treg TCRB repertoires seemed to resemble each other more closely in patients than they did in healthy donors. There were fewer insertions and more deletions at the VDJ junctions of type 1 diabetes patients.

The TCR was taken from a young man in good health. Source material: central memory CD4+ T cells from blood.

In nucleotides, the CDR3 is TGTGCCAGCAGCTTAGGGACTAGCGGGAGCGAGGAGCAGTTCTTC. It is translated as CASSLGTSGSEEQFF. This sequence joins TRBV7-2 and TRBJ2-1; 13 bases agree with TRBD2. Looked up from germline, CDR1 is SGHTA and CDR2 is FQGNSA. The length of the CDR3 is 15 residues. Trimming cost V 1 base and J 10 bases; bases outside gene matches: 4. Complete variable domain (other parts from reference TRBV7-2 and TRBJ2-1): GAGVSQSPSNKVTEKGKDVELRCDPISGHTALYWYRQSLGQGLEFLIYFQGNSAPDKSGLPSDRFSAERTGGSVSTLTIQRTQQEDSAVYLCASSLGTSGSEEQFFGPGTRLTVL.